The clone carrying this TCR beta chain was found once. Antigen: not known. This entry is derived from a study of T cell responses to AZD1222 COVID-19 vaccine. Study-level findings and limits: Just a handful of AZD1222 recipients tested seropositive at baseline. Clonal diversity was possibly underestimated, and white British individuals and females predominated among donors. The study reported that nearly half of spike-specific TCRs target unmutated variant regions.

Second-dose recipients at about 4 or about 12 weeks were treated as one pooled group. Measured with immunoSEQ multiplex PCR; TCRdb has only the in-frame clones, and not every one. The table shows approximately 100,000 clones, with around 90% occurring only once. The sequences come from peripheral blood, collected 28 days after the second AZD1222 dose. The sequence was obtained from an adult who received the AZD1222 COVID-19 vaccine.

CDR3 region: CASNRDGSSYEQYF. The CDR3 nucleotides read TGTGCCAGCAATCGGGACGGTAGCTCCTACGAGCAGTACTTC. V gene TRBV6-5 combines with J gene TRBJ2-7; either TRBD1 or TRBD2 may fit D (5 bases each). Germline V gene sequence: CDR1 MNHEY, CDR2 SVGAGI. CDR3 length: 14 amino acids. Trimming cost V 7 bases and J 0 bases, with 13 bases left between them.